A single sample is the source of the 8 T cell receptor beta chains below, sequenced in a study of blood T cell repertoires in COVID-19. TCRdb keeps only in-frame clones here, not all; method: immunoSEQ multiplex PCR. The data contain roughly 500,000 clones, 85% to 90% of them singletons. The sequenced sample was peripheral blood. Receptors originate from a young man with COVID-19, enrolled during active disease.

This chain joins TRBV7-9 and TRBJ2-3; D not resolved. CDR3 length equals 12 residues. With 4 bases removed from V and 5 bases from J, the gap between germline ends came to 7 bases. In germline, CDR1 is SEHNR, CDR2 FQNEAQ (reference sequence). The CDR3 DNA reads TGTGCCAGCAGCTCCGTCAGAGATACGCAGTATTTT. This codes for CASSSVRDTQYF.

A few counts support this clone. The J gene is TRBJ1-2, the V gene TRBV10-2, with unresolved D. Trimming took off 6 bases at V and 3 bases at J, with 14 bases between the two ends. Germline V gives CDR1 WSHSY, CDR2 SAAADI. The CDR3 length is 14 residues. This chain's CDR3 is CASRRGSQYYGYTF. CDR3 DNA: TGCGCCAGCAGACGGGGAAGTCAGTACTATGGCTACACCTTC.

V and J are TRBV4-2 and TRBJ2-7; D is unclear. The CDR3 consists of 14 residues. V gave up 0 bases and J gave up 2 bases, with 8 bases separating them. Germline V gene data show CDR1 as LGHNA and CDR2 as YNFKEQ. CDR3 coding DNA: TGTGCCAGCAGCCAAGACCGGAGAGCCTACGAGCAGTACTTC. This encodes CASSQDRRAYEQYF.

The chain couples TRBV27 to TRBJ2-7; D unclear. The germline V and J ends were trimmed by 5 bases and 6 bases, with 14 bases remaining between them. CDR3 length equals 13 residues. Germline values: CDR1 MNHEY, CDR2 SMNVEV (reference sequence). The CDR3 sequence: CASSLYDKPEQYF. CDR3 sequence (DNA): TGTGCCAGCAGTCTATACGACAAGCCCGAGCAGTACTTC.

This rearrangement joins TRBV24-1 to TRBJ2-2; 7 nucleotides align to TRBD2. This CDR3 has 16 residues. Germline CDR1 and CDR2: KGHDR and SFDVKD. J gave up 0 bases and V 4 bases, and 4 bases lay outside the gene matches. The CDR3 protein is CATSDFSGSNTGELFF. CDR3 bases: TGTGCCACCAGTGACTTTAGCGGGTCGAACACCGGGGAGCTGTTTTTT.

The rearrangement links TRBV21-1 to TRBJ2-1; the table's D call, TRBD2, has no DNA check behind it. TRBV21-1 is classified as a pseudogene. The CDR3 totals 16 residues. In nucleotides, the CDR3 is TGTGCCAGCAAGCTAACTAGCGGGGGCTCCTACAATGAGCAGTTCTTC. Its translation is CASKLTSGGSYNEQFF.

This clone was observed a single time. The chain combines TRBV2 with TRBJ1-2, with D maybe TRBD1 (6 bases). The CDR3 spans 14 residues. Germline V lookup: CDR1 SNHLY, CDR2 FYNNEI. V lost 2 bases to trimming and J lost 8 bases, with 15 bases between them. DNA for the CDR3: TGTGCCAGCAGTGAAAGTTCCTCAGGGGTCGGCTACACCTTC. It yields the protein CASSESSSGVGYTF.

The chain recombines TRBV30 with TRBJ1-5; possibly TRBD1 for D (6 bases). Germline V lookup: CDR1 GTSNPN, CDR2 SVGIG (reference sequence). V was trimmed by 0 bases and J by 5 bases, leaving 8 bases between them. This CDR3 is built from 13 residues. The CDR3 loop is CAWSVGGDQPQHF. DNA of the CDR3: TGTGCCTGGAGTGTAGGGGGGGATCAGCCCCAGCATTTT.